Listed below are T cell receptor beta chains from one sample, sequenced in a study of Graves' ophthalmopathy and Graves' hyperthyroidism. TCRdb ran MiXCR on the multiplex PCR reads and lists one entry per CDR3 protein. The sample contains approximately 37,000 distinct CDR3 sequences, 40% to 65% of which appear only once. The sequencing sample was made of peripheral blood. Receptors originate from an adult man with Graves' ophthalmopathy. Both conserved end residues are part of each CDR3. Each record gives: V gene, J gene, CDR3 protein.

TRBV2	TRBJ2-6	CASSSPLGTLAGANVPTF
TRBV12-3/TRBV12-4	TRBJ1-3	CASSLAGTSGNTIYF
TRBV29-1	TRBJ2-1	CSVEIRLGSAVNVQFF
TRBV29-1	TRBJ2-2	CSVEKDSSNTGELFF
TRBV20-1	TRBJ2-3	CSATAGTGHTTDTQYF
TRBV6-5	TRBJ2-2	CASSRGQVITGELFF
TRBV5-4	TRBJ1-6	CASSLKRNSPLHF
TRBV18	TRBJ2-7	CASSPQDRTYEQYF
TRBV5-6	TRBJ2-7	CASSLAGPLYEQYF
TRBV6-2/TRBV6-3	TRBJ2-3	CARTTGTLTDTQYF
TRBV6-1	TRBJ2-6	CASRQGGSGANVLTF
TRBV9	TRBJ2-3	CASSALQGWADTQYF